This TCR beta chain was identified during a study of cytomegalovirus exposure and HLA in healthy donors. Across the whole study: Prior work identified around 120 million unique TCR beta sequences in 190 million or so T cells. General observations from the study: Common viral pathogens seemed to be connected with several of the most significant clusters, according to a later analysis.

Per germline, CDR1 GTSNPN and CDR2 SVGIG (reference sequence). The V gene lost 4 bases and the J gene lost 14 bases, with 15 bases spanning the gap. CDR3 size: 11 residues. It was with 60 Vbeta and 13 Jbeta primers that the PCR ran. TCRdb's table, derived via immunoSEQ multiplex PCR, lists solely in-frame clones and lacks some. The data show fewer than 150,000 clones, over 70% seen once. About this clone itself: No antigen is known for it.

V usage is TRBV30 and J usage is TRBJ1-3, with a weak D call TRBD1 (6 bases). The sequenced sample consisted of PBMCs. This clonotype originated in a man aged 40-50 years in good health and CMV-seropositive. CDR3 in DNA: TGTGCCTGGACGGTGACGGGGGGCCTATATTTT. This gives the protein CAWTVTGGLYF. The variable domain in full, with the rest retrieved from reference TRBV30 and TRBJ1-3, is SQTIHQWPATLVQPVGSPLSLECTVEGTSNPNLYWYRQAAGRGLQLLFYSVGIGQISSEVPQNLSASRPQDRQFILSSKKLLLSDSGFYLCAWTVTGGLYFGEGSWLTVV.